This T cell receptor (beta chain) was recorded in a study of OX40 agonist ivuxolimab in advanced cancers. As for the study in general: The patients received ivuxolimab by intravenous route every 2 weeks at 0.01 to 10 mg/kg.

The repertoire was sequenced with immunoSEQ multiplex PCR; TCRdb's copy has only in-frame clones and lacks some. The sample lists about 140,000 clones, 85% to 95% occurring once. General observations from the study: At 0.1-3.0 mg/kg, partial responders had clonal expansion among the lowest observed.

Germline CDR1 MGHRA, CDR2 YSYEKL. The CDR3 runs to 14 residues. Trimming stripped 0 bases from V and 12 bases from J, with 17 bases between. Comment on this clone: Its antigen is as yet unknown.

The V call is TRBV4-1, the J call TRBJ1-1; maybe TRBD1 (5 bases). The source is an adult with an advanced solid tumor such as melanoma, head and neck, liver or kidney cancer. Specimen: CD4+ or CD8+ T cells sorted from blood, collected in a trial of the OX40 agonist ivuxolimab. The CDR3 spells CASSQEGAGRAPFF. The CDR3 nucleotides read TGCGCCAGCAGCCAAGAAGGGGCGGGCAGGGCACCTTTCTTT.